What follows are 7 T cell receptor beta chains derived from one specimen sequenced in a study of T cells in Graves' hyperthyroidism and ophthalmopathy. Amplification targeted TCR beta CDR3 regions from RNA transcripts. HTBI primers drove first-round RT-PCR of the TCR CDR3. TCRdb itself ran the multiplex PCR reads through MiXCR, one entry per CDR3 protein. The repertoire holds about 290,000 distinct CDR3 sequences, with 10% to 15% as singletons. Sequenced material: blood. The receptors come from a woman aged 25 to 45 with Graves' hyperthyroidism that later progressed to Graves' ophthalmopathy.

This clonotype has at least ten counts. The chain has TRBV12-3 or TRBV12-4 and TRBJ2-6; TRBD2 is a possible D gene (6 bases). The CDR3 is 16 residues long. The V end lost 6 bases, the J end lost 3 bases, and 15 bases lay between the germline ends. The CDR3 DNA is TGTGCCAGCAGCCAAGGAGGAGGGAATGGGGCCAACGTCCTGACTTTC. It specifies CASSQGGGNGANVLTF.

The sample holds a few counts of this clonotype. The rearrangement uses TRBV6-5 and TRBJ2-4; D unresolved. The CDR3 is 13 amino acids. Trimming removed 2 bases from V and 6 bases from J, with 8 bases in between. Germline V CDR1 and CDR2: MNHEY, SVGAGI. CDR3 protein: CASSYPGRNIQYF. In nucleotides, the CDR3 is TGTGCCAGCAGTTACCCCGGACGAAACATTCAGTACTTC.

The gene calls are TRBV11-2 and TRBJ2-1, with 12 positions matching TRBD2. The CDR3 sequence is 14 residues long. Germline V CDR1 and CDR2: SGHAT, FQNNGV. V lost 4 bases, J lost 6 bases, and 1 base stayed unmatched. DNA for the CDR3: TGTGCCAGCAGCTCGACTAGCGGGGGCAATGAGCAGTTCTTC. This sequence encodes CASSSTSGGNEQFF.

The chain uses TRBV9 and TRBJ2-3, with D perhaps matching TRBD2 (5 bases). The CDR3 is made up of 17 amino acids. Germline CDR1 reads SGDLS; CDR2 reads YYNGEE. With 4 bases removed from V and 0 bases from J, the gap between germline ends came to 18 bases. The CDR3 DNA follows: TGTGCCAGCAGCCCCAGTCGACGCCTAGCTAGCACAGATACGCAGTATTTT. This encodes CASSPSRRLASTDTQYF.

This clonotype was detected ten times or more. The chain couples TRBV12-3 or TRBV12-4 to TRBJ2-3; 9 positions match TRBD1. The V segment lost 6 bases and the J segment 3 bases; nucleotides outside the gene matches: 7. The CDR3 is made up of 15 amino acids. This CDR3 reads CASRGDREMTDTQYF. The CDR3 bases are TGTGCCAGCAGAGGGGACAGGGAAATGACAGATACGCAGTATTTT.

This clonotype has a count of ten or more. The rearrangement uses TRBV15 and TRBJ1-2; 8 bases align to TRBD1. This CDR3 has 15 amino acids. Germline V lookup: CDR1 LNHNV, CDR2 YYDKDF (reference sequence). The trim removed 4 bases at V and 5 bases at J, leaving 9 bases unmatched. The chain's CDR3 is CATSTTDRGEYGYTF. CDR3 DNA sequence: TGTGCCACCAGCACCACCGACAGGGGAGAGTATGGCTACACCTTC.

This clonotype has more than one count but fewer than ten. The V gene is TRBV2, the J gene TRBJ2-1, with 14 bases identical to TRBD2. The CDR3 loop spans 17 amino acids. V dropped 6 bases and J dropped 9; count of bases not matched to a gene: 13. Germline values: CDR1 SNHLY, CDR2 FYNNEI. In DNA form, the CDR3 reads TGTGCCAGCAGCGCCGCGATAACGACTAGCGGGAGGGCTGAGCAGTTCTTC. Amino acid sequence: CASSAAITTSGRAEQFF.